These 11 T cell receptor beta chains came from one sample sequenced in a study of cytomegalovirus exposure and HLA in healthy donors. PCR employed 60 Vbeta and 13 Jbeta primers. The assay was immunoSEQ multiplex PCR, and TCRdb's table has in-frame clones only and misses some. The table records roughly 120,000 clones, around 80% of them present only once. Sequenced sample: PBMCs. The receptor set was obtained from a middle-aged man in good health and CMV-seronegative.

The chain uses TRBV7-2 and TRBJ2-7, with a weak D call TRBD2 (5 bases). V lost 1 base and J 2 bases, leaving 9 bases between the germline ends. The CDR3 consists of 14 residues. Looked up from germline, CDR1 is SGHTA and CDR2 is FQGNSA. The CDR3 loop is CASSLDPGTYEQYF. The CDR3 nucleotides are TGTGCCAGCAGCTTAGATCCGGGGACCTACGAGCAGTACTTC.

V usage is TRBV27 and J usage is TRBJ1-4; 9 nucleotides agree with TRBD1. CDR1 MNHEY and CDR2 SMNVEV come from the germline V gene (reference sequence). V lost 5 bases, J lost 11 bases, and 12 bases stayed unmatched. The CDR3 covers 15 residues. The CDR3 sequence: CASSQAGTGSGKLFF. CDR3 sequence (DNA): TGTGCCAGCAGTCAAGCCGGGACAGGGTCAGGGAAACTGTTTTTT.

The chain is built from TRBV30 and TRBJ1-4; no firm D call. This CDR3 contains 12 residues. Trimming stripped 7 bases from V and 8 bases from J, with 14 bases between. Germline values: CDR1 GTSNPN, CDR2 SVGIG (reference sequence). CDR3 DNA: TGTGCCTACACCACCAAGAAGGAAAAACTGTTTTTT. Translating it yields CAYTTKKEKLFF.

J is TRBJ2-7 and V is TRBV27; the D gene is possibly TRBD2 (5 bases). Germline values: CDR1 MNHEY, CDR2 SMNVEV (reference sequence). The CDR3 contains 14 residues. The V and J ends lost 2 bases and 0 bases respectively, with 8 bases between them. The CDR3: CASSLAGRSYEQYF. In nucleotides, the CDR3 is TGTGCCAGCAGTTTAGCGGGCCGCTCCTACGAGCAGTACTTC.

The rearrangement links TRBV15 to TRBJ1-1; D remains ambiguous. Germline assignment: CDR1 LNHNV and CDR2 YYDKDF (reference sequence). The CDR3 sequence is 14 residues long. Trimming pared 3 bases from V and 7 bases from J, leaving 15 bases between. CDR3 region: CATSRASGDYEAFF. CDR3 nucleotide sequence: TGTGCCACCAGCAGGGCGTCAGGCGACTATGAAGCTTTCTTT.

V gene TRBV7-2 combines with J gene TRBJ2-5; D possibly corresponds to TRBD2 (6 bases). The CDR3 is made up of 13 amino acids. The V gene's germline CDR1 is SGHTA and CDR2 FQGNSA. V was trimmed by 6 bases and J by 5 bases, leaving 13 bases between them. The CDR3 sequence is CASSLRGLETQYF. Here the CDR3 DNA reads TGTGCCAGCAGTCTCCGGGGGTTGGAGACCCAGTACTTC.

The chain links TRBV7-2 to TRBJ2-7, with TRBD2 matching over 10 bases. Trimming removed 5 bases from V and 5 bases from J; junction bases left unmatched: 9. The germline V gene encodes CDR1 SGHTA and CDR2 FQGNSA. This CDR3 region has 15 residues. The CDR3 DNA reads TGTGCCAGCAGCCTATTAACTAGCGGGACTAACGAGCAGTACTTC. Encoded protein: CASSLLTSGTNEQYF.

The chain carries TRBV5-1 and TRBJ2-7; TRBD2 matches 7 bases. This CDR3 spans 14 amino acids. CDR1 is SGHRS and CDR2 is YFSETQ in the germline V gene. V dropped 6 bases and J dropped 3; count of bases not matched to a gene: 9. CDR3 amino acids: CASTPWGGDYEQYF. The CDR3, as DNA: TGCGCCAGCACCCCATGGGGGGGGGACTACGAGCAGTACTTC. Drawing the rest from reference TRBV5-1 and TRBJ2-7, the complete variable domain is KAGVTQTPRYLIKTRGQQVTLSCSPISGHRSVSWYQQTPGQGLQFLFEYFSETQRNKGNFPGRFSGRQFSNSRSEMNVSTLELGDSALYLCASTPWGGDYEQYFGPGTRLTVT.

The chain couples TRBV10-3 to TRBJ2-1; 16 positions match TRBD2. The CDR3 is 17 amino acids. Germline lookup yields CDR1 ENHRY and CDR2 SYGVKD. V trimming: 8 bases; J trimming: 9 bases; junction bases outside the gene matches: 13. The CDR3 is CAIGEDGTSGRVSEQFF. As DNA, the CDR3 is TGTGCCATCGGGGAGGATGGGACTAGCGGGAGGGTGAGTGAGCAGTTCTTC.

As DNA, the CDR3 is TGTGCCAGCAGATCGGGGGATTATGGCTACACCTTC. Encoded protein: CASRSGDYGYTF. The rearrangement links TRBV28 to TRBJ1-2; maybe TRBD1 (5 bases). CDR1 is MDHEN and CDR2 is SYDVKM in the germline V gene. The CDR3 contains 12 residues. V was shortened by 6 bases and J by 5 bases, with 10 bases between the two germline ends.

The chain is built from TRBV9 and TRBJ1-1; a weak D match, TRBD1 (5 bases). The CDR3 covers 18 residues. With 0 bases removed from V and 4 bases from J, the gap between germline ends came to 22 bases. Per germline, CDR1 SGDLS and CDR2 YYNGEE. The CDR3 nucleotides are TGTGCCAGCAGCGTAGAACCCCTGGCGTGGACAAAGGCCACTGAAGCTTTCTTT. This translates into CASSVEPLAWTKATEAFF.